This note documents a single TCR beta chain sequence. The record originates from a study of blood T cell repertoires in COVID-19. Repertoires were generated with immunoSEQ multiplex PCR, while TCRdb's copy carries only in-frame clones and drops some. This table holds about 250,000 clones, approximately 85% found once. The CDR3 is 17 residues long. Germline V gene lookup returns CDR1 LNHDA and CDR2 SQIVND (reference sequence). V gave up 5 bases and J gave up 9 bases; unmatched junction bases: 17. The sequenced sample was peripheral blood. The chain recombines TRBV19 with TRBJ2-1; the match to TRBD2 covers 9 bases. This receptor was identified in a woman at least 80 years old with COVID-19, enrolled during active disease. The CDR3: CASSPLTSGGGKGEQFF. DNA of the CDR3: TGTGCCAGTAGTCCCCTGACTAGCGGCGGGGGGAAGGGTGAGCAGTTCTTC.